The source of this T cell receptor beta chain is a study of blood T cell repertoires in COVID-19. Study details: Specimens from acute and convalescent COVID-19 originated in the United States, Italy and Spain.

As processed by the authors: Quantification of nucleated cells was approximated via reference gene primer amplification. Sequencing was performed with immunoSEQ multiplex PCR; in TCRdb, only in-frame clones are kept and a portion is missing. That table furnishes V, J and clone size, whereas the DNA furnished D and trimming. This sample yields around 300,000 clones, of which around 91% are seen a single time; over 3.5% belongs to the top ten. Trimming removed 4 bases from V and 3 bases from J; junction bases left unmatched: 15. Germline values: CDR1 SGHRS, CDR2 YFSETQ. The CDR3 is 18 residues long. Self-reported history from a screening survey and questionnaire set each donor's cohort.

The TCR sequence derives from a woman aged 18 to 35 with acute COVID-19. This chain connects TRBV5-1 to TRBJ2-3, with 9 nucleotides matching TRBD2. Sequenced: PBMCs or T cells enriched from blood (not recorded which). The CDR3 coding sequence is TGCGCCAGCAGCCTAACAAAGACTAGCGGAAGAGGGACAGATACGCAGTATTTT. It specifies CASSLTKTSGRGTDTQYF.